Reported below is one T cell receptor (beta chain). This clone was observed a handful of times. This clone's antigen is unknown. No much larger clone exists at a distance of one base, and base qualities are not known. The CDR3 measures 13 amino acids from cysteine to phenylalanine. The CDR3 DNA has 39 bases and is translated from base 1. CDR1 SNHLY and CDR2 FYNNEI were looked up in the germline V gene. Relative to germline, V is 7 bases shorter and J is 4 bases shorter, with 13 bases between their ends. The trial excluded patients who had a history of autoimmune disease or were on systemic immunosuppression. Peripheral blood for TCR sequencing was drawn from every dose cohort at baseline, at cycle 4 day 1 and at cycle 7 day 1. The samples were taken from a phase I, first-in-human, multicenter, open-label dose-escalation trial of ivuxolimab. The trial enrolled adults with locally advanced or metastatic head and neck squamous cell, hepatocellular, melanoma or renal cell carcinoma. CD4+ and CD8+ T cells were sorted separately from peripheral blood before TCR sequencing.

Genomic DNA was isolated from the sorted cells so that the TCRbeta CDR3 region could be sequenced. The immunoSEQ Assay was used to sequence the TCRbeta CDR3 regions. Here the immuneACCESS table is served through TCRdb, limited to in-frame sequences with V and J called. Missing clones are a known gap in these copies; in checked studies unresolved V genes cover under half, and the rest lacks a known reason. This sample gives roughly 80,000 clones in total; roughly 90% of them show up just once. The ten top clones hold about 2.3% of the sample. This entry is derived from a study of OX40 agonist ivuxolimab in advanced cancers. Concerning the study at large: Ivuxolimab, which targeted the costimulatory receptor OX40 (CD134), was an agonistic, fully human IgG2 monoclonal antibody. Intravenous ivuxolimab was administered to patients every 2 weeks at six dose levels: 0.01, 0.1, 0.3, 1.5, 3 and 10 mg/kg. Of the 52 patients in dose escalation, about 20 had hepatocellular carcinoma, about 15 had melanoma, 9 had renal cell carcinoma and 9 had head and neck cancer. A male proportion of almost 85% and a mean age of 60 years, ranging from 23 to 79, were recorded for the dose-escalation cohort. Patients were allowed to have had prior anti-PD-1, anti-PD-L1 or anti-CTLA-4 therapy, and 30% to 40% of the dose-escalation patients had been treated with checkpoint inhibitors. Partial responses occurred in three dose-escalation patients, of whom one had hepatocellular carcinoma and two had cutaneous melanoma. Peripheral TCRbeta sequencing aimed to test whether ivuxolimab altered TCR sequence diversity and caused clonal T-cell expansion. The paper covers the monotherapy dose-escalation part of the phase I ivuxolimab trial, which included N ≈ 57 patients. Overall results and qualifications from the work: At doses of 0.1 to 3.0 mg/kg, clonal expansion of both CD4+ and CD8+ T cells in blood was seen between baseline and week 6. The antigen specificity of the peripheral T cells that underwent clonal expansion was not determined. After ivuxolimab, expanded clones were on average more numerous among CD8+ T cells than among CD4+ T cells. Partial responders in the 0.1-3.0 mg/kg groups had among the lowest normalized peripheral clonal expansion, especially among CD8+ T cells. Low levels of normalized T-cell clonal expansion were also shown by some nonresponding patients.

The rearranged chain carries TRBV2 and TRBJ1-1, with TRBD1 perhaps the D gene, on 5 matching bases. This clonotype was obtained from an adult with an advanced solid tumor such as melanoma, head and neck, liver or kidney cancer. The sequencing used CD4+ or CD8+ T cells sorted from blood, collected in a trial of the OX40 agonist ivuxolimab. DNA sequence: TGTGCCAGCACCGCGGGGGTTCTCACTGAAGCTTTCTTT. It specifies CASTAGVLTEAFF.